Described below is a single TCR beta chain sequence and its context. The data are from a study of blood T cell repertoires in COVID-19. In the study overall: Nucleic acid was either cDNA or gDNA, and it came from T cells, B-cell-depleted T cells, or PBMCs.

Trimming at V came to 3 bases and at J to 7 bases, leaving 10 bases not matched to a gene. The CDR3 is 16 residues long. Germline CDR1 and CDR2: LNHDA and SQIVND (reference sequence). Some clones are missing from TCRdb's copy, which holds only in-frame ones; the method was immunoSEQ multiplex PCR. The data contain 250,000 or so clones, 88% of them seen just once; the ten biggest clones take up about 4%. The participants were between about 18 and 90 years old and came from under 25 US areas. Cohort allocation depended upon clinical history that participants reported. The study recruited exposed participants who had met a COVID-19 case within 2 weeks before entry.

This TCR came from a woman in her twenties or thirties who had been exposed to COVID-19. The J gene is TRBJ2-4, the V gene TRBV19; 9 nucleotides line up with TRBD2. Sequencing was carried out using PBMCs or T cells enriched from blood (not recorded which). Here the CDR3 DNA reads TGTGCCAGTAGTATCGTGACTAGCGGTGGGAGGAACATTCAGTACTTC. As protein: CASSIVTSGGRNIQYF.